A single sample is the source of the 25 T cell receptor beta chains below, sequenced in a study of shared clonotypes between healthy human individuals. The naive CD8 subset, CD45RO-negative cells positively selected for CCR7, excluded terminally differentiated effector memory CD45RA+ cells. Measured with immunoSEQ multiplex PCR; TCRdb has only the in-frame clones, and not every one. Here the sample spans 450,000 to 700,000 clones, around 95% being singletons. The sample taken for sequencing was naive CD8+ T cells sorted from blood. These receptors were collected from a woman in her 30s in good health.

The chain has TRBV11-2 and TRBJ2-4; perhaps TRBD1 as D (5 bases). This CDR3 contains 15 residues. Germline V gene lookup returns CDR1 SGHAT and CDR2 FQNNGV. V gave up 1 base and J gave up 9 bases, with 16 bases separating them. The CDR3 nucleotides are TGTGCCAGCAGCTTAGTCAAGGGGTTTGATGGCATTCAGTACTTC. Translation gives CASSLVKGFDGIQYF.

In this sample, this clone turned up once. The same CDR3 also results from other DNA sequences found in this sample. The V call is TRBV5-1, the J call TRBJ1-3; D unresolved. V was cut by 4 bases and J by 0 bases, with 8 bases left in between. The CDR3 has 14 residues. The germline CDR1 and CDR2 sequences are SGHRS and YFSETQ. CDR3: CASSLGISGNTIYF. The CDR3 nucleotides read TGCGCCAGCAGCCTCGGAATCTCTGGAAACACCATATATTTT. Complete variable domain (other parts from reference TRBV5-1 and TRBJ1-3): KAGVTQTPRYLIKTRGQQVTLSCSPISGHRSVSWYQQTPGQGLQFLFEYFSETQRNKGNFPGRFSGRQFSNSRSEMNVSTLELGDSALYLCASSLGISGNTIYFGEGSWLTVV.

V is TRBV28 and J is TRBJ2-1, with 7 bases aligning to TRBD1. Trimming cost V 4 bases and J 2 bases; bases outside gene matches: 5. The CDR3 extends over 15 amino acids. CDR1 and CDR2 (germline): MDHEN, SYDVKM. CDR3 DNA: TGTGCCAGCAGTTACGACAGGGAGCCCTACAATGAGCAGTTCTTC. Protein: CASSYDREPYNEQFF.

This rearrangement joins TRBV27 to TRBJ2-7; 10 nucleotides match TRBD2. J lost 6 bases, V lost 2 bases, and 10 bases had no gene match. The CDR3 is 16 amino acids. Looked up from germline, CDR1 is MNHEY and CDR2 is SMNVEV (reference sequence). CDR3 sequence reads: CASSLSVSGRAGEQYF. CDR3 in DNA: TGTGCCAGCAGTTTAAGTGTCAGCGGGAGGGCCGGCGAGCAGTACTTC.

This chain connects TRBV13 to TRBJ1-1, with 7 bases that match TRBD1. CDR1 and CDR2 (germline): PRHDT, FYEKMQ (reference sequence). The CDR3 sequence is 14 residues long. V lost 5 bases to trimming and J lost 4 bases; unmatched junction nucleotides: 7. The CDR3 bases are TGTGCCAGCAGCATTACAGGGGAGAGCACTGAAGCTTTCTTT. Translation: CASSITGESTEAFF.

This rearrangement joins TRBV11-2 to TRBJ1-1; 7 bases fit TRBD1. Per the germline V gene, CDR1 is SGHAT and CDR2 is FQNNGV. With 4 bases clipped from V and 5 bases from J, the junction kept 10 bases outside the gene matches. The CDR3 runs 15 residues. CDR3 nucleotides: TGTGCCAGCAGCTCCGTAATACAGGGGCGGACTGAAGCTTTCTTT. Translation gives CASSSVIQGRTEAFF.

This chain links TRBV28 with TRBJ2-7; D gene unclear. The V gene's germline CDR1 is MDHEN and CDR2 SYDVKM. The CDR3 is 16 residues long. V was pared by 4 bases and J by 2 bases, with 18 bases between. The chain's CDR3 is CASSSRRANGAYEQYF. The CDR3 DNA follows: TGTGCCAGCAGTTCTCGCCGGGCCAACGGAGCCTACGAGCAGTACTTC.

The CDR3 spells CASSYVAGNTIYF. The CDR3, as DNA: TGTGCCAGCAGTTACGTGGCTGGAAACACCATATATTTT. The V and J genes are TRBV6-5 and TRBJ1-3; no clear D. Trimming took 2 bases from V and 2 from J, leaving 4 bases between them. CDR3 length equals 13 residues. CDR1 is MNHEY, CDR2 SVGAGI, per germline.

This clone was recorded once. The CDR3 sequence is CASSRLAGERETQYF. The DNA of the CDR3 is TGTGCCAGCAGTCGACTAGCGGGAGAACGAGAGACCCAGTACTTC. The chain links TRBV2 to TRBJ2-5; 12 bases are a match to TRBD2. The ends lost 5 bases at V and 4 bases at J; junction bases unmatched: 5. CDR1 is SNHLY and CDR2 is FYNNEI in the germline V gene. The CDR3 extends over 15 amino acids.

This clone was recorded only once. CDR3 residues: CASSPDREGIYGYTF. The CDR3 DNA sequence: TGTGCCAGTAGTCCGGACAGGGAAGGTATATATGGCTACACCTTC. The chain is built from TRBV19 and TRBJ1-2; 8 bases line up with TRBD1. With V trimmed by 5 bases and J by 5 bases, 10 bases remained unmatched. Germline CDR1 LNHDA, CDR2 SQIVND (reference sequence). This CDR3 comprises 15 residues. The entire variable domain, with the rest obtained from reference TRBV19 and TRBJ1-2, is as follows: DGGITQSPKYLFRKEGQNVTLSCEQNLNHDAMYWYRQDPGQGLRLIYYSQIVNDFQKGDIAEGYSVSREKKESFPLTVTSAQKNPTAFYLCASSPDREGIYGYTFGSGTRLTVV.

The chain joins TRBV18 to TRBJ1-3; 8 nucleotides line up with TRBD1. CDR3 length: 17 amino acids. V trimming: 6 bases; J trimming: 0 bases; junction bases outside the gene matches: 10. Germline CDR1 is KGHSH and CDR2 is LQKENI. CDR3 in amino acids: CASSLQGAETSGNTIYF. The CDR3 DNA sequence: TGTGCCAGCTCCCTCCAGGGGGCAGAGACCTCTGGAAACACCATATATTTT.

The chain uses TRBV27 and TRBJ2-7; TRBD2 is a possible D gene (6 bases). Trimming pared 3 bases from V and 4 bases from J, leaving 13 bases between. This CDR3 is 14 amino acids long. The V gene's germline CDR1 is MNHEY and CDR2 SMNVEV (reference sequence). CDR3 in DNA: TGTGCCAGCAGTTTCGGGACTCTCCCTTACGAGCAGTACTTC. This gives the protein CASSFGTLPYEQYF.

This clone came up once. This specimen includes other DNA sequences encoding the same CDR3. The chain carries TRBV28 and TRBJ1-1; D might be TRBD1 (6 bases). The CDR3 runs 14 residues. V shed 6 bases and J shed 0 bases, with 11 bases lying between them. CDR1 MDHEN and CDR2 SYDVKM come from the germline V gene. This CDR3 is CASSPDRLNTEAFF. The CDR3 nucleotides are TGTGCCAGCAGCCCTGACAGGCTGAACACTGAAGCTTTCTTT.

V is TRBV5-1 and J is TRBJ1-1; possible D gene TRBD1, 6 bases. V was clipped by 9 bases and J by 0 bases, with 18 bases between them. Looked up from germline, CDR1 is SGHRS and CDR2 is YFSETQ. The CDR3 covers 15 residues. For the CDR3, the DNA is TGCGCCAACCCTTGGAGGGGACAAATGAACACTGAAGCTTTCTTT. This translates into CANPWRGQMNTEAFF.

The chain couples TRBV6-5 to TRBJ1-1; a weak D match, TRBD1 (6 bases). V lost 4 bases to trimming and J lost 2 bases, with 11 bases between them. CDR3 size: 14 residues. The germline gives CDR1 MNHEY, CDR2 SVGAGI. The CDR3 nucleotides read TGTGCCAGCAGTTCCGGACAGCCCAACACTGAAGCTTTCTTT. Translation gives CASSSGQPNTEAFF.

This chain uses TRBV27 with TRBJ2-7, with D possibly being TRBD1 (6 bases). The length of the CDR3 is 14 residues. Germline-derived CDR1 and CDR2 are MNHEY and SMNVEV (reference sequence). Trimming cost V 3 bases and J 4 bases, with 13 bases left between them. In DNA, the CDR3 is TGTGCCAGCAGTTTTATCGGGACACCGTACGAGCAGTACTTC. Its translation: CASSFIGTPYEQYF.

This clone was observed a few times. The chain links TRBV27 to TRBJ1-1, with 8 bases fitting TRBD1. V shed 3 bases and J 1 base; nucleotides not matched to a gene: 4. There are 15 residues in the CDR3. Germline-derived CDR1 and CDR2 are MNHEY and SMNVEV (reference sequence). The CDR3 protein is CASSLTGTGNTEAFF. Here the CDR3 DNA reads TGTGCCAGCAGTTTGACCGGGACAGGGAACACTGAAGCTTTCTTT.

This clone appeared a single time. This chain connects TRBV9 to TRBJ2-2; a weak D match, TRBD2 (6 bases). Trimming removed 0 bases at V and 4 bases at J, with 13 bases between. The germline gives CDR1 SGDLS, CDR2 YYNGEE. The CDR3 length is 16 residues. The CDR3 loop is CASSVDTGVSTGELFF. DNA for the CDR3: TGTGCCAGCAGCGTAGATACGGGAGTTAGCACCGGGGAGCTGTTTTTT.

The rearrangement joins TRBV27 to TRBJ2-5; perhaps TRBD1 as D (5 bases). The J call may be faulty, since TRBJ2-7 better matches the DNA end. Germline V gene data show CDR1 as MNHEY and CDR2 as SMNVEV (reference sequence). This CDR3 is 13 amino acids long. CDR3 loop: CASSYGATYEQYF. The DNA for the CDR3 is TGTGCCAGCAGTTATGGGGCAACCTACGAGCAGTACTTC.

The chain employs TRBV2 and TRBJ1-4, with 9 bases that match TRBD1. The germline CDR1 and CDR2 sequences are SNHLY and FYNNEI. V trimming: 2 bases; J trimming: 11 bases; junction bases outside the gene matches: 6. The CDR3 length is 14 residues. In DNA form, the CDR3 reads TGTGCCAGCAGTGAATGGAGACAGGGGGGGAAACTGTTTTTT. Its translation is CASSEWRQGGKLFF.

The rearrangement uses TRBV19 and TRBJ2-3; 9 bases fit TRBD1. CDR3 length: 15 residues. Germline V CDR1 and CDR2: LNHDA, SQIVND (reference sequence). The V and J ends lost 6 bases and 6 bases, in that order; junction bases with no gene match: 10. The CDR3 sequence is CASSEPGQGYDTQYF. CDR3 DNA sequence: TGTGCCAGTAGCGAACCGGGACAGGGTTATGATACGCAGTATTTT.

The V gene is TRBV7-9, the J gene TRBJ2-7; the match to TRBD1 covers 9 bases. The CDR3 is 16 residues long. Per germline, CDR1 SEHNR and CDR2 FQNEAQ (reference sequence). V dropped 4 bases and J dropped 6; count of bases not matched to a gene: 13. The CDR3, as DNA: TGTGCCAGCAGCTCAGGACAGGGGCCCTATTTCGGCGAGCAGTACTTC. It is translated as CASSSGQGPYFGEQYF.

V is TRBV28 and J is TRBJ2-3; tentatively, D is TRBD1 or TRBD2 (5 bases each). The ends were cut back, 4 bases at V and 0 bases at J, with 17 bases in the middle. Germline V gene data show CDR1 as MDHEN and CDR2 as SYDVKM. The CDR3 has 17 residues. Here the CDR3 reads CASSSPLRAGSTDTQYF. The CDR3 bases are TGTGCCAGCAGTTCTCCTCTCAGGGCGGGCAGCACAGATACGCAGTATTTT.

The chain couples TRBV6-1 to TRBJ2-3; possible D gene TRBD2, 5 bases. V was shortened by 0 bases and J by 1 base, with 11 bases between the two germline ends. This CDR3 is 16 amino acids long. CDR1 is MNHNS, CDR2 SASEGT, per germline. In DNA, the CDR3 is TGTGCCAGCAGTGAAGCGCTCCTGCGGGGCACAGATACGCAGTATTTT. Its translation: CASSEALLRGTDTQYF.

The genes are TRBV29-1 and TRBJ2-7; 10 nucleotides match TRBD1. V shed 4 bases and J 6 bases; nucleotides not matched to a gene: 6. This CDR3 contains 13 residues. Germline loops: CDR1 SQVTM, CDR2 ANQGSEA. In DNA form, the CDR3 reads TGCAGCGTTGGTGGGGGACAGGGGTTCGAGCAGTACTTC. The encoded protein is CSVGGGQGFEQYF.